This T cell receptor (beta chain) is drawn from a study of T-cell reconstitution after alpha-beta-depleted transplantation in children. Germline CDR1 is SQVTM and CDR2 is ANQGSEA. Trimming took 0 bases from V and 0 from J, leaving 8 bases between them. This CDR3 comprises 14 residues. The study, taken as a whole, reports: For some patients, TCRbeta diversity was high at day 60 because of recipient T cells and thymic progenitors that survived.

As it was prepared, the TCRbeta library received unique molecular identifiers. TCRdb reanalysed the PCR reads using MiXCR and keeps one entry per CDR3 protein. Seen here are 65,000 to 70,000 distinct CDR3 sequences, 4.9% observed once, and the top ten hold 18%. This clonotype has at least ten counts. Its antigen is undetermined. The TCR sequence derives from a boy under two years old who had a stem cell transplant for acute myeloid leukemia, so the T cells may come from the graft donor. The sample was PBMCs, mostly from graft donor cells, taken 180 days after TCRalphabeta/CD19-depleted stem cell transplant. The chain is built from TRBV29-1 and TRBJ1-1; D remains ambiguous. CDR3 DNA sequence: TGCAGCGTTGAAGATCTCGAGTTGAACACTGAAGCTTTCTTT. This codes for CSVEDLELNTEAFF. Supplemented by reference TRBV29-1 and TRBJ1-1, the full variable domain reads SAVISQKPSRDICQRGTSLTIQCQVDSQVTMMFWYRQQPGQSLTLIATANQGSEATYESGFVIDKFPISRPNLTFSTLTVSNMSPEDSSIYLCSVEDLELNTEAFFGQGTRLTVV.